The source of this T cell receptor beta chain is a study of shared clonotypes between healthy human individuals. The study's findings and limits: A handful of donors shared around 5.1% of their naive CD4 clonotypes.

Comment on this clone: Its antigen is unidentified.

The protocol was immunoSEQ multiplex PCR, while the TCRdb copy is restricted to in-frame clones and leaves out a portion. In the table there are 230,000 or so clones, approximately 65% of which are singletons. Germline lookup yields CDR1 SGHKS and CDR2 YYEKEE (reference sequence). The length of the CDR3 is 14 residues. V lost 1 base and J lost 3, with 11 bases in between. Sequences were obtained from memory CD4+ T cells sorted from blood. Subset reported: CD45RA-negative fraction. The clonotype was recovered from a young man in good health. V gene TRBV5-5 combines with J gene TRBJ2-7; possible D gene TRBD2, 6 bases. In DNA, the CDR3 is TGTGCCAGCAGCTTGCACCGGGAGAGCTACGAGCAGTACTTC. Protein product: CASSLHRESYEQYF.